These 16 T cell receptor beta chains share one sample of origin, sequenced in a study of CXCR3-negative and CXCR3-positive naive CD8 T cells. 5' RACE that incorporated UMI labels was used to prepare the TRB cDNA libraries. TCRdb reprocessed the 5' RACE reads and stores each CDR3 protein as one record, lacking DNA. This repertoire includes around 8,000 distinct CDR3 sequences. The sequenced sample consisted of naive CXCR3- CD8+ T cells from blood. Sample subset: CD45RO-CCR7+CD27+CD95- naive CD8+ T cells lacking CXCR3 (TNR3-). These receptor sequences come from a human donor in good health. Some clones in this sample may be carry-over from other donors' samples.

Judged by frequency, this clonotype is medium-sized. This sequence joins TRBV7-9 and TRBJ2-2; TCRdb selects TRBD1, and the lack of DNA leaves this call unchecked. In germline, CDR1 is SEHNR, CDR2 FQNEAQ (reference sequence). This CDR3 has 18 amino acids. This CDR3 reads CASPAGGSAAANTGELFF.

This chain joins TRBV6-5 and TRBJ1-2; TCRdb lists TRBD1, though no DNA is available to test this call. Per germline, CDR1 MNHEY and CDR2 SVGAGI. The CDR3 extends over 13 amino acids. The CDR3 is CASSPGQYYGYTF.

The V and J genes are TRBV3-1 and TRBJ2-7; absent DNA, TCRdb's TRBD2 call cannot be checked. CDR3 length: 13 amino acids. Germline lookup yields CDR1 LGHDT and CDR2 YNNKEL (reference sequence). This CDR3 reads CASSARLVYEQYF.

The chain uses TRBV6-1 and TRBJ2-1; TCRdb's D call of TRBD1 is untestable without DNA. CDR1 is MNHNS and CDR2 is SASEGT in the germline V gene. CDR3 size: 14 residues. The CDR3 sequence is CATAWTGAYNEQFF.

The chain couples TRBV19 to TRBJ2-7; TCRdb calls TRBD1, which cannot be checked without DNA. From germline, CDR1 is LNHDA and CDR2 SQIVND (reference sequence). The CDR3 is 13 amino acids. The CDR3 is CASSAGTNYEQYF.

The CDR3 loop reads CASRGLEGETQYF. This sequence joins TRBV11-2 and TRBJ2-5; TCRdb's D call of TRBD2 is untestable without DNA. From germline, CDR1 is SGHAT and CDR2 FQNNGV. The CDR3 is 13 residues long. Full variable domain (outside the CDR3, taken from reference TRBV11-2 and TRBJ2-5): EAGVAQSPRYKIIEKRQSVAFWCNPISGHATLYWYQQILGQGPKLLIQFQNNGVVDDSQLPKDRFSAERLKGVDSTLKIQPAKLEDSAVYLCASRGLEGETQYFGPGTRLLVL.

Its frequency marks this clonotype as medium-sized (0.01 to 0.1%). The chain is built from TRBV29-1 and TRBJ2-1; TCRdb's D call, TRBD1, is unchecked because there is no DNA. The CDR3 runs 15 residues. CDR1 SQVTM and CDR2 ANQGSEA come from the germline V gene. This CDR3 is CSVASLMAGGHEQFF.

This chain joins TRBV19 and TRBJ1-2; lacking DNA, the TRBD1 call made by TCRdb goes unchecked. The germline CDR1 and CDR2 sequences are LNHDA and SQIVND (reference sequence). The CDR3 is made up of 19 amino acids. CDR3 protein: CASSIDGPGQPSGSYGYTF.

V is TRBV29-1 and J is TRBJ2-1. Germline-derived CDR1 and CDR2 are SQVTM and ANQGSEA. There are 13 residues in the CDR3. CDR3 in amino acids: CSVEATRNNEQFF.

This clonotype is identified as medium-sized from frequency. The chain carries TRBV7-6 and TRBJ1-5. This CDR3 contains 15 residues. Germline CDR1 is SGHVS and CDR2 is FNYEAQ. The CDR3: CASSPRRSSNQPQHF.

This clonotype is labeled medium-sized based on frequency. This chain joins TRBV12-3 or TRBV12-4 and TRBJ2-1; TCRdb's assignment of TRBD2 cannot be checked, as there is no DNA. This CDR3 comprises 15 residues. CDR3 residues: CASSFYGAGVNEQFF.

This clonotype is labeled medium-sized based on frequency. The CDR3 loop is CASSILASGGDYNEQFF. The chain joins TRBV19 to TRBJ2-1; as DNA is missing, the TRBD2 call by TCRdb cannot be tested. The length of the CDR3 is 17 residues. The V gene's germline CDR1 is LNHDA and CDR2 SQIVND (reference sequence).

This clonotype registers medium-sized by frequency. V is TRBV11-1 and J is TRBJ1-4; TCRdb selects TRBD1, and the lack of DNA leaves this call unchecked. Germline loops: CDR1 SGHAT, CDR2 FQDESV (reference sequence). This CDR3 is 15 amino acids long. The CDR3 sequence: CASSQTGTGGEKLFF.

V gene TRBV5-1 combines with J gene TRBJ2-1. The length of the CDR3 is 13 residues. CDR1 SGHRS and CDR2 YFSETQ come from the germline V gene. This chain's CDR3 is CASSLVLNNEQFF.

Judged by frequency, this clonotype is medium-sized (0.01 to 0.1%). This chain joins TRBV7-8 and TRBJ2-3; the D call of TRBD2 rests on TCRdb alone, since no DNA is present to check it. This CDR3 is 13 amino acids long. The germline gives CDR1 SGHVS, CDR2 FQNEAQ. CDR3 sequence reads: CASNQGGTDTQYF.

The chain combines TRBV5-6 with TRBJ2-4; TCRdb returns TRBD2, unconfirmable since there is no DNA. CDR1 is SGHDT and CDR2 is YYEEEE in the germline V gene. The CDR3 consists of 18 residues. This CDR3 reads CASSSDRGLVLAKNIQYF.